This is a list of T cell receptor beta chains from one sample in a study of vaccination effects on CD4 cells after COVID-19. Method: immunoSEQ multiplex PCR; TCRdb's copy keeps in-frame clones and lacks some. The sample consists of around 69,000 clones, 74% of them appearing once. Their cognate antigens are unknown. Sequencing was performed on CD4+ T cells from PBMCs cultured with HCoV-229E spike peptides, taken after COVID-19 vaccination. The receptors here all came from a human donor who received a COVID-19 vaccine. Each CDR3 is given with its conserved first and last residue. A D gene is named only where the DNA matches it firmly. The listing skips clone size in some rows; elsewhere it reads once, few, many or a size class.

d_gene,j_gene,abundance,v_gene,CDR3nt,CDR3aa
TRBD1,TRBJ2-5,NA,TRBV19,TGTGCCAGTAGTATGAGGGGGCAGAGGGAGACCCAGTACTTC,CASSMRGQRETQYF
NA,TRBJ2-1,NA,TRBV5-3,TGTGCCAGAAGCTTGTTGAGGGGGACCTACAATGAGCAGTTCTTC,CARSLLRGTYNEQFF
NA,TRBJ1-6,NA,TRBV2,TGTGCCAGCACCCCCTCCGGGACTGCAGACCTTAATTCACCCCTCCACTTT,CASTPSGTADLNSPLHF
TRBD1,TRBJ2-2,NA,TRBV7-2,TGTGCCAGCAGGCTGGCACAGGGGATGGCCGGGGAGCTGTTTTTT,CASRLAQGMAGELFF
TRBD1,TRBJ2-5,NA,TRBV19,TGTGCCAGTAGTCCCTTCTCCGGGACAGCCGACAGGGAGACCCAGTACTTC,CASSPFSGTADRETQYF
NA,TRBJ1-6,NA,TRBV7-2,TGTGCCAGCAGCTTAGGTCTTCGATCCTATAATTCACCCCTCCACTTT,CASSLGLRSYNSPLHF
TRBD1,TRBJ1-4,NA,TRBV4-2,TGTGCCAGCAGCCAAATCCCGAGACAGGGTGCAACTAATGAAAAACTGTTTTTT,CASSQIPRQGATNEKLFF
TRBD1,TRBJ2-5,NA,TRBV7-2,TGTGCCAGCAGCCCTTACAGGGGGCTGGCACAAGAGACCCAGTACTTC,CASSPYRGLAQETQYF
NA,TRBJ2-3,NA,TRBV24-1,TGTGCCACCAGTGATTTAAGTAGCACAGATACGCAGTATTTT,CATSDLSSTDTQYF
TRBD1,TRBJ1-4,few,TRBV28,TGTGCCAGCAGCAACAGGGGGCGGGATGAAAAACTGTTTTTT,CASSNRGRDEKLFF
TRBD1,TRBJ1-6,NA,TRBV6-5,TGTGCCAGCAGTTGGGGGGGACAGGGTTTATGGTCACCCCTCCACTTT,CASSWGGQGLWSPLHF
NA,TRBJ1-4,few,TRBV7-9,TGTGCCGGACGGGGGGCCGCTAATGAAAAACTGTTTTTT,CAGRGAANEKLFF
TRBD2,TRBJ2-5,once,TRBV19,TGTGCCAGTAGTATAGGTAGCGGGCCGCCGCAAGAGACCCAGTACTTC,CASSIGSGPPQETQYF
NA,TRBJ1-4,once,TRBV7-2,TGTGCCAGCAGCTTAGCGAGCTCGAGGGGTGAAAAACTGTTTTTT,CASSLASSRGEKLFF
NA,TRBJ1-2,NA,TRBV9,TGTGCCAGCAGCGTAGAACCAGGGGCGCGTGAAAATGGCTACACCTTC,CASSVEPGARENGYTF
TRBD1,TRBJ2-5,NA,TRBV7-3,TGTGCCAGCAGCCTAAACAGGGGGGAGACCCAGTACTTC,CASSLNRGETQYF
TRBD2,TRBJ2-5,NA,TRBV7-3,TGTGCCAGCAGCTTACGGACTAGCGGGGATCAAGAGACCCAGTACTTC,CASSLRTSGDQETQYF
NA,TRBJ1-4,NA,TRBV11-2,TGTGCCAGCAGCGGGGGGGCAACTAATGAAAAACTGTTTTTT,CASSGGATNEKLFF
TRBD2,TRBJ2-2,few,TRBV6-6,TGTGCCAGCAGCTCAACTAGCGGGGGGGCCCCCGGGGAGCTGTTTTTT,CASSSTSGGAPGELFF
TRBD1,TRBJ2-4,NA,TRBV14,TGTGCCAGCAGCGATAGTCTTGACAGGGGGAACATTCAGTACTTC,CASSDSLDRGNIQYF
TRBD2,TRBJ2-3,NA,TRBV19,TGTGCCAGTAATAGCGGGACTAGCGGGGGGGGCGAGACAGATACGCAGTATTTT,CASNSGTSGGGETDTQYF
NA,TRBJ2-5,NA,TRBV15,TGTGCCACCAGCAGAGTAGGCCCCGCCGAGACCCAGTACTTC,CATSRVGPAETQYF
TRBD1,TRBJ2-3,NA,TRBV5-1,TGCGCCAGCAGCTTGACAGGGGACCCTAGCACAGATACGCAGTATTTT,CASSLTGDPSTDTQYF
NA,TRBJ1-5,NA,TRBV6-2/TRBV6-3,TGTGCCAGCAGTTACCAGGGTTCCCTCAATCAGCCCCAGCATTTT,CASSYQGSLNQPQHF
NA,TRBJ2-5,NA,TRBV3-1/TRBV3-2,TGTGCCAGCAGCCATCAGACCCAGTACTTC,CASSHQTQYF
TRBD2,TRBJ2-3,few,TRBV9,TGTGCCAGCAGCGTCCTTCCTCGGACTAGCGGGGGCTACACAGATACGCAGTATTTT,CASSVLPRTSGGYTDTQYF
TRBD2,TRBJ2-2,NA,TRBV7-2,TGTGCCAGCAGCCTAGGGACTAGCGGGGGGATTTCGCGACCTGGGGAGCTGTTTTTT,CASSLGTSGGISRPGELFF
TRBD2,TRBJ2-1,NA,TRBV5-8,TGTGCCAGCAGCTTGGTACCGTTCCCTAGCGGGGGGAATGAGCAGTTCTTC,CASSLVPFPSGGNEQFF
NA,TRBJ1-3,NA,TRBV18,TGTGCCAGCTCACCAACCCGGGACATCTGGGTCTCTGGAAACACCATATATTTT,CASSPTRDIWVSGNTIYF
NA,TRBJ1-3,NA,TRBV2,TGTGCCAGCAACGGCAACTCTGGAAACACCATATATTTT,CASNGNSGNTIYF
NA,TRBJ1-3,NA,TRBV30,TGTGCCTGGGAATTCGCGGAAGGGAACACCATATATTTT,CAWEFAEGNTIYF
NA,TRBJ2-3,NA,TRBV5-8,TGTGCCAGCAGCCAACCAGGGACCGGGACAGATACGCAGTATTTT,CASSQPGTGTDTQYF
NA,TRBJ1-5,NA,TRBV5-1,TGCGCCAGCAGCTTGGACGGGGATCAGCCCCAGCATTTT,CASSLDGDQPQHF
TRBD1,TRBJ1-3,NA,TRBV29-1,TGCAGCGCCGCGGGACAGGGAACCTCTGGAAACACCATATATTTT,CSAAGQGTSGNTIYF
NA,TRBJ2-1,once,TRBV5-1,TGCGCCAGCAGCCCGGACGGTTACAATGAGCAGTTCTTC,CASSPDGYNEQFF
NA,TRBJ1-5,NA,TRBV9,TGTGCCAGCAGCGTAGGCTCCCCAAGGTGGCCCCAGCATTTT,CASSVGSPRWPQHF
NA,TRBJ1-5,NA,TRBV3-1/TRBV3-2,TGTGCCAGCAGCCAAGGCGGGCAGGGAAGCAATCAGCCCCAGCATTTT,CASSQGGQGSNQPQHF
NA,TRBJ2-3,NA,TRBV13,TGTGCCAGCAGCTTGAGACGCACAGATACGCAGTATTTT,CASSLRRTDTQYF
NA,TRBJ2-1,NA,TRBV30,TGTGCCTGGACCCGAAGCGGGCTACCGTACAATGAGCAGTTCTTC,CAWTRSGLPYNEQFF
NA,TRBJ2-1,NA,TRBV9,TGTGCCAGCAGCCCCCGGGCGGGGGGGCAGGGGGCGCAGTTCTTC,CASSPRAGGQGAQFF
TRBD1,TRBJ1-6,NA,TRBV4-2,TGTGCCAGCAGCCATTCTGGACAGGGGTTGCATTCACCCCTCCACTTT,CASSHSGQGLHSPLHF
TRBD1,TRBJ1-2,NA,TRBV4-1,TGCGCCACCCACGATAGGACAGGGAGTAACTATGGCTACACCTTC,CATHDRTGSNYGYTF
NA,TRBJ2-1,NA,TRBV5-1,TGCGCCAGCAGCTCCCAGCCAGGGACGTTATACAATGAGCAGTTCTTC,CASSSQPGTLYNEQFF
NA,TRBJ2-3,NA,TRBV9,TGTGCCAGCAGCCCAAGGGCGGGATTTACTAGCACAGATACGCAGTATTTT,CASSPRAGFTSTDTQYF
NA,TRBJ1-1,NA,TRBV2,TGTGCCAGCAGTTACAGGGATAACACTGAAGCTTTCTTT,CASSYRDNTEAFF
NA,TRBJ1-2,NA,TRBV18,TGTGCCAGCTCACCATCAGGAACTAACTATGGCTACACCTTC,CASSPSGTNYGYTF
TRBD1,TRBJ1-1,NA,TRBV5-1,TGCGCCAGCAGCTTATCAACAGGGGGCGTCCCCTCTGGAGCTTTCTTT,CASSLSTGGVPSGAFF